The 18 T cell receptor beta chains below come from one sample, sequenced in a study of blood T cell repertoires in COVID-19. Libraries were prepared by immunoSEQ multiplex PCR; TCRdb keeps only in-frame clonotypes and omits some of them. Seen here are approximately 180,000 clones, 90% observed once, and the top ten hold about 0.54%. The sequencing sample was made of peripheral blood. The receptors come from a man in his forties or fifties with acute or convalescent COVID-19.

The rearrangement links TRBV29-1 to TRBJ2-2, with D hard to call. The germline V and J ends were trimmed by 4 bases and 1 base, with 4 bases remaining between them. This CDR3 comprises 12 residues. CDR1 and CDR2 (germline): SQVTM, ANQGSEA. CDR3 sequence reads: CSVAGNTGELFF. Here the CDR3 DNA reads TGCAGCGTTGCGGGGAACACCGGGGAGCTGTTTTTT.

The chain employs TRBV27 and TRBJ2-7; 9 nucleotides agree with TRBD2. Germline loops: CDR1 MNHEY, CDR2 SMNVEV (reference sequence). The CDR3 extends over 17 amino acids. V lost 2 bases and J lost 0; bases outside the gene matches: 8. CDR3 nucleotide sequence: TGTGCCAGCAGTTTAGGGTTAGCGGGAGAGATCTCCTACGAGCAGTACTTC. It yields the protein CASSLGLAGEISYEQYF.

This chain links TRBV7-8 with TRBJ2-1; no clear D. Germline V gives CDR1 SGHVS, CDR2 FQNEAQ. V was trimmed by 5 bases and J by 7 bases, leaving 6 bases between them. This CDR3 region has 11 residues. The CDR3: CASSPSNEQFF. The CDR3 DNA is TGTGCCAGCAGCCCCTCGAATGAGCAGTTCTTC.

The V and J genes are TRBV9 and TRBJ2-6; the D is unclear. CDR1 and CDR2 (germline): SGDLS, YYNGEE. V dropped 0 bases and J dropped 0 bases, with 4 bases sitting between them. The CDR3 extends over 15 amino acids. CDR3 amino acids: CASSVASSGANVLTF. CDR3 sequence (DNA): TGTGCCAGCAGCGTAGCTAGCTCTGGGGCCAACGTCCTGACTTTC.

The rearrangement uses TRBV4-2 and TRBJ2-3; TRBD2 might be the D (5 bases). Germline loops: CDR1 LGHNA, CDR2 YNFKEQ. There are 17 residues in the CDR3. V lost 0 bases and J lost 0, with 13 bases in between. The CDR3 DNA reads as TGTGCCAGCAGCCAAGATTGGCTTCAGCGGAGCACAGATACGCAGTATTTT. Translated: CASSQDWLQRSTDTQYF.

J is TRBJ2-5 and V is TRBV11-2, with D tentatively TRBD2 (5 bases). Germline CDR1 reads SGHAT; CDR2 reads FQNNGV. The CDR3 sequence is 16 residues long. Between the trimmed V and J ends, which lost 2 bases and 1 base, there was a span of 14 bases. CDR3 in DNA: TGTGCCAGCAGCTTATTAGGTGGGAGAACCCAAGAGACCCAGTACTTC. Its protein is CASSLLGGRTQETQYF. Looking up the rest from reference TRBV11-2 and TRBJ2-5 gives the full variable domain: EAGVAQSPRYKIIEKRQSVAFWCNPISGHATLYWYQQILGQGPKLLIQFQNNGVVDDSQLPKDRFSAERLKGVDSTLKIQPAKLEDSAVYLCASSLLGGRTQETQYFGPGTRLLVL.

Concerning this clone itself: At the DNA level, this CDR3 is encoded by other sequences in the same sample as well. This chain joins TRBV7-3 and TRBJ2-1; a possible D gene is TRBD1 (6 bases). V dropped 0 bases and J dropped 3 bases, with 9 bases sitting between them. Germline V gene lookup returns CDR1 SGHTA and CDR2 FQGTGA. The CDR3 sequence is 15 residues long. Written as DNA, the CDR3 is TGTGCCAGCAGCTTAACTGGGGACAACTACAATGAGCAGTTCTTC. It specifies CASSLTGDNYNEQFF.

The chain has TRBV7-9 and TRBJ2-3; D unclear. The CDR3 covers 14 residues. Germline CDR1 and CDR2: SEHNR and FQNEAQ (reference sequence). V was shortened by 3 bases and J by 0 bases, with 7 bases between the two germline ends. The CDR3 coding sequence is TGTGCCAGCAGCTTGCTCGGGAGCACAGATACGCAGTATTTT. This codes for CASSLLGSTDTQYF.

Written as DNA, the CDR3 is TGTGCCAGCAGTTACCGAACTTTCAGGGCCCCTAACACTGAAGCTTTCTTT. Translation: CASSYRTFRAPNTEAFF. The gene calls are TRBV6-2 or TRBV6-3 and TRBJ1-1; tentatively, D is TRBD1 (5 bases). Trimming pared 2 bases from V and 2 bases from J, leaving 18 bases between. The CDR3 totals 17 residues. In germline, CDR1 is MNHEY, CDR2 SVGEGT.

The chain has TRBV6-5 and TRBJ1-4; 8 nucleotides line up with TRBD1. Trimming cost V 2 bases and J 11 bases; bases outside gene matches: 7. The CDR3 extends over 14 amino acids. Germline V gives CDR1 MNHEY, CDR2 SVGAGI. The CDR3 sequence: CASSYGAGGGKLFF. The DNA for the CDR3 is TGTGCCAGCAGTTACGGGGCAGGGGGCGGGAAACTGTTTTTT.

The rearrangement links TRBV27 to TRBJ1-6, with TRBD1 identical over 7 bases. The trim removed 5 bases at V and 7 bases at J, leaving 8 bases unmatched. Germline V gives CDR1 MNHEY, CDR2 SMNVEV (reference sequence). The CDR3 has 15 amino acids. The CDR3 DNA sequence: TGTGCCAGCAGTCCGGGGGACAGAGAAAATTCACCCCTCCACTTT. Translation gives CASSPGDRENSPLHF.

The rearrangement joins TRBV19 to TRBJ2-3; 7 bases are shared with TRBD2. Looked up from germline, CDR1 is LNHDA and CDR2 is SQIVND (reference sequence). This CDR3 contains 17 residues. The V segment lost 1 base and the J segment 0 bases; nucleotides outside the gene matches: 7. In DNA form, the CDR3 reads TGTGCCAGTAGTATAGTTCTGAGCGGGGAGAGCACAGATACGCAGTATTTT. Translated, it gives CASSIVLSGESTDTQYF.

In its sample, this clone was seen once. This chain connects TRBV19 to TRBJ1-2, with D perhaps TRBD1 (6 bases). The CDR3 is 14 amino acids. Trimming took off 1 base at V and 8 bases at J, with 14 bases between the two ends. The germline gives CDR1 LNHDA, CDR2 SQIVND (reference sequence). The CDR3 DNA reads TGTGCCAGTAGTATAGGGCTCACAGGGAACGGCTACACCTTC. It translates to CASSIGLTGNGYTF.

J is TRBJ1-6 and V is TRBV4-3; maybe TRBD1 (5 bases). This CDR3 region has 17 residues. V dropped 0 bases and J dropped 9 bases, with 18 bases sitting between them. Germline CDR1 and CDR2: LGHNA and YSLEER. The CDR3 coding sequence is TGCGCCAGCAGCCAAGATCCAGGGCAGGGTTTGGGTTCACCCCTCCACTTT. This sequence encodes CASSQDPGQGLGSPLHF.

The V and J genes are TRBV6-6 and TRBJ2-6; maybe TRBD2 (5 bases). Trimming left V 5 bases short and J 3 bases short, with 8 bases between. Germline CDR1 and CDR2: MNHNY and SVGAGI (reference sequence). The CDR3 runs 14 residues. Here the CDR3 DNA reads TGTGCCAGCAGTCGGAGGTTTGGGGCCAACGTCCTGACTTTC. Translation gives CASSRRFGANVLTF.

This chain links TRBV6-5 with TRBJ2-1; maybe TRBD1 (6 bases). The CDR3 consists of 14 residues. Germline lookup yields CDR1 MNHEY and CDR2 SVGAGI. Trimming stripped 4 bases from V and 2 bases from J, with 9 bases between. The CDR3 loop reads CASSWTATYNEQFF. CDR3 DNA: TGTGCCAGCAGTTGGACAGCCACCTACAATGAGCAGTTCTTC.

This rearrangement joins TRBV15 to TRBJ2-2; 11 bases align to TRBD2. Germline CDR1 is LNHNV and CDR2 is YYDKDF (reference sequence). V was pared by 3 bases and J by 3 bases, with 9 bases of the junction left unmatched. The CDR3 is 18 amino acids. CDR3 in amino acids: CATSSYTTSGIYTGELFF. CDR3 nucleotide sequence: TGTGCCACCAGCAGCTACACGACTAGCGGGATTTACACCGGGGAGCTGTTTTTT.

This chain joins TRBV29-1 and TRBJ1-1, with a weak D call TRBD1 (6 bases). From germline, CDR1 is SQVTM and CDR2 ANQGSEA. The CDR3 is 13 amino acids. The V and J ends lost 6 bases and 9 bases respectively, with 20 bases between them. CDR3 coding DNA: TGCAGCGTCCTAGGCCCAGGCGGGGGCAAAGCTTTCTTT. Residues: CSVLGPGGGKAFF.